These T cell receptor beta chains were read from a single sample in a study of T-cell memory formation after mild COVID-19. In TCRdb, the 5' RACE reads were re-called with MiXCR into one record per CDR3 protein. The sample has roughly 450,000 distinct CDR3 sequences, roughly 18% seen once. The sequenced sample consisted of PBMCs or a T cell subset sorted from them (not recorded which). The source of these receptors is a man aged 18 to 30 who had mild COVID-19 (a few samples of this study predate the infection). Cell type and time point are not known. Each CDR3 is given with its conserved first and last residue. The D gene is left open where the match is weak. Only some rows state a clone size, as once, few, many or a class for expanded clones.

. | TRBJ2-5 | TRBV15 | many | TGTGCCACCAGCAGAGATCCGGATCGAGAGACCCAGTACTTC | CATSRDPDRETQYF
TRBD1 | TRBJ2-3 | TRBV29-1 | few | TGCAGCGTCAATCAGGGGGCGCTGACAGATACGCAGTATTTT | CSVNQGALTDTQYF
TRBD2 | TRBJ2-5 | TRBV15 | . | TGTGCCACCAGCAGGGTTGCTAGCGGGGGGTTTCAAGAGACCCAGTACTTC | CATSRVASGGFQETQYF
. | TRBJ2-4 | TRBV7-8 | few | TGTGCCAGCAGCTTAACGGGACACCCAGCCAAAAACATTCAGTACTTC | CASSLTGHPAKNIQYF
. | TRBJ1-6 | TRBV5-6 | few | TGTGCCAGCAGCGCAGCCCACCGGGGCCGTAATTCACCCCTCCACTTT | CASSAAHRGRNSPLHF
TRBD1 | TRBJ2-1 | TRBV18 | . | TGTGCCAGCTCACGACCCGCAGGGGGTCCATACAATGAGCAGTTCTTC | CASSRPAGGPYNEQFF
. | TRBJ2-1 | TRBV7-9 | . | TGTGCCAGCAGCCCGGCGGGGCAGGGGGTGTACAATGAGCAGTTCTTC | CASSPAGQGVYNEQFF
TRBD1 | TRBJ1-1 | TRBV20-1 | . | TGCAGTGCATCCTCAGGGGGCACTGAAGCTTTCTTT | CSASSGGTEAFF
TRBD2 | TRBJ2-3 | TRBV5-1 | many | TGCGCCAGCAGCTTGGGGCAGCGGGGGAAAGATACGCAGTATTTT | CASSLGQRGKDTQYF
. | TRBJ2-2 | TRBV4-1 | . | TGCGCCAGCAGCCAAGAGAGCCAGCTGACCGGGGAGCTGTTTTTT | CASSQESQLTGELFF
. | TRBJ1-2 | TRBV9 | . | TGTGCCAGCAGCGTAGGCGGGCCCGTGAACTATGGCTACACCTTC | CASSVGGPVNYGYTF
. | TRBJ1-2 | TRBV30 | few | TGTGCCTGGAGCCAAGCTGCCGGCGCCTATGGCTACACCTTC | CAWSQAAGAYGYTF
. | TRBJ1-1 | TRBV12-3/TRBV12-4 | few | TGTGCCAGCAGTTGGGTTCAAAGGGCAGAAGCTTTCTTT | CASSWVQRAEAFF
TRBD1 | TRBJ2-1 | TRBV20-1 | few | TGCAGTGCTAGTCCGACAGGGAGATCGCGGAATGAGCAGTTCTTC | CSASPTGRSRNEQFF
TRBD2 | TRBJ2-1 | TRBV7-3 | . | TGTGCCAGCAGCCCTTCTAGCGGGGGGGCCCGTGAGCAGTTCTTC | CASSPSSGGAREQFF
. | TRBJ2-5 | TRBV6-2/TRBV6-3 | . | TGTGCCAGCAGTTACTGGGGCGCAGAGACCCAGTACTTC | CASSYWGAETQYF
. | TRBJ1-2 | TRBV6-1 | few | TGTGCCAGCAGTGAAGCGACCACCTACGGAGAATACTATGGCTACACCTTC | CASSEATTYGEYYGYTF
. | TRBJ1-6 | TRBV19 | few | TGTGCCAGTAGTATGGAGGGGATGGTTTCACCCCTCCACTTT | CASSMEGMVSPLHF
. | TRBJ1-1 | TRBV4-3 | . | TGCGCCAGCAGCCACTCAGGGGCTCGTTCGGAAGCTTTCTTT | CASSHSGARSEAFF
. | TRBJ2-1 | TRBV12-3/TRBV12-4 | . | TGTGCCAGCAGTCGGAGTGACAATGAGCAGTTCTTC | CASSRSDNEQFF
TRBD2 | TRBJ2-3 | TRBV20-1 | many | TGCAGTGTCCCGGGACTAGCGGAGCGAGCAGATACGCAGTATTTT | CSVPGLAERADTQYF
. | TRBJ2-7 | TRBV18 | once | TGTGCCAGCTCACCACCCGTGAGAGACGAGCAGTACTTC | CASSPPVRDEQYF
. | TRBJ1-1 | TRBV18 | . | TGTGCCAGCTCACGGGTAATGAACACTGAAGCTTTCTTT | CASSRVMNTEAFF
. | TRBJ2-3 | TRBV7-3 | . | TGTGCCAGCAGCCAACGACTAGATCCCACAGATACGCAGTATTTT | CASSQRLDPTDTQYF
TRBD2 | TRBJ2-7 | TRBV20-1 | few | TGCAGTGCTCAGACTAGCGGGGGAAGTGAGCAGTACTTC | CSAQTSGGSEQYF
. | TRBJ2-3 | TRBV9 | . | TGTGCCAGCAGCGTAGGTGGCTTTTCAACAGATACGCAGTATTTT | CASSVGGFSTDTQYF
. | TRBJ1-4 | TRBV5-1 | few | TGCGCCAGCAGCTTGCATGGGTTTAATGAAAAACTGTTTTTT | CASSLHGFNEKLFF
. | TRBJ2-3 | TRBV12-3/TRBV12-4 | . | TGTGCCAGCAGAGCGGGTCCTAGCACAGATACGCAGTATTTT | CASRAGPSTDTQYF
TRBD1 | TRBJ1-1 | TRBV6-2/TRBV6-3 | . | TGTGCCAGCAGGCCGGACAGGCCACTAAGGACTGAAGCTTTCTTT | CASRPDRPLRTEAFF
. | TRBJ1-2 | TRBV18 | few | TGTGCCAGCTCACCAACAGGGAAGGGGATACGTGGCTACACCTTC | CASSPTGKGIRGYTF
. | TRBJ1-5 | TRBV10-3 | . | TGTGCCATCAGGAGGGAGGGCAATCAGCCCCAGCATTTT | CAIRREGNQPQHF
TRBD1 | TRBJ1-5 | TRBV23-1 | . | TGCGCCAGCGGAAGACCTCGTCGACAGGGAGGACAGCCCCAGCATTTT | CASGRPRRQGGQPQHF
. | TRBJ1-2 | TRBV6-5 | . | TGTGCCAGCAGTGTTATGGGGGGCGCGTATGGCTACACCTTC | CASSVMGGAYGYTF
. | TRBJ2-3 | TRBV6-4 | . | TGTGCCAGCAGTGACTCCCCCCTTAGTGCAGATACGCAGTATTTT | CASSDSPLSADTQYF
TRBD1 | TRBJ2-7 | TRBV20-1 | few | TGCAGTGCCCCGGGACAGGGGTGGTACGAGCAGTACTTC | CSAPGQGWYEQYF
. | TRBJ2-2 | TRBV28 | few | TGTGCCAGCAGTTTCTCCATGAACACCGGGGAGCTGTTTTTT | CASSFSMNTGELFF
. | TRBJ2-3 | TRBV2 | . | TGTGCCAGCAGCGTAATGACGAGCACAGATACGCAGTATTTT | CASSVMTSTDTQYF
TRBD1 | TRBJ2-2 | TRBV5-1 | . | TGCGCCAGCACCTCCGGGACAGTGGCGTACGGGGAGCTGTTTTTT | CASTSGTVAYGELFF
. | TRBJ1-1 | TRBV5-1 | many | TGCGCCAGCAGTCTCCCCGGTACTGAAGCTTTCTTT | CASSLPGTEAFF
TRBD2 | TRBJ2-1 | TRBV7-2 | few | TGTGCCAGCAGCTTAGCGTGGACTAGCAGCTACAATGAGCAGTTCTTC | CASSLAWTSSYNEQFF
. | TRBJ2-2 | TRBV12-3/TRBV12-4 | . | TGTGCCAGCAGCCCAACTAGCACCGGGGAGCTGTTTTTT | CASSPTSTGELFF
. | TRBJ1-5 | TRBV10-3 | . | TGTGCCATCAGTGAGTATGGGTCAGGGGATGGTCAGCCCCAGCATTTT | CAISEYGSGDGQPQHF
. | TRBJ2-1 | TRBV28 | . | TGTGCCAGCAGTTTCGTCCGGAATGAGCAGTTCTTC | CASSFVRNEQFF
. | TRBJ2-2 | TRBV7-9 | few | TGTGCCAGCAGCCCCGTGGGCACCGGGGAGCTGTTTTTT | CASSPVGTGELFF
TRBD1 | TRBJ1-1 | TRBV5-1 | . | TGCGCCAGCAGGGGACAGGGGGAAGGAGAAGCTTTCTTT | CASRGQGEGEAFF
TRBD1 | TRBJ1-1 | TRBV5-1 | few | TGCGCCAGCAGCAGGACAGGGGAGATCACTGAAGCTTTCTTT | CASSRTGEITEAFF
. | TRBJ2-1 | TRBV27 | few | TGTGCCAGCAGTTTATCCGCTCAATACAATGAGCAGTTCTTC | CASSLSAQYNEQFF
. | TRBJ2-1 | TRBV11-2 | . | TGTGCCAGCAGCAAAAAGGGCGGGCGCAATGAGCAGTTCTTC | CASSKKGGRNEQFF
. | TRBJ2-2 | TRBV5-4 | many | TGTGCCAGCAGCTTGCAGGGAGCCACCGGGGAGCTGTTTTTT | CASSLQGATGELFF
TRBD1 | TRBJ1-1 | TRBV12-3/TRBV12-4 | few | TGTGCCAGCATCACCCCCCAGGGGGCGGACACTGAAGCTTTCTTT | CASITPQGADTEAFF
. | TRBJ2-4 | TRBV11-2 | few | TGTGCCAGCAGCTTACCAGGGAACAACATTCAGTACTTC | CASSLPGNNIQYF
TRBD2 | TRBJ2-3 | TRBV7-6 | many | TGTGCCAGCAGCTTGGGAGCGGGGAGTAGCACAGATACGCAGTATTTT | CASSLGAGSSTDTQYF
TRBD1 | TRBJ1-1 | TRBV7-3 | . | TGTGCCAGCAGCTACCCGCCAGGGGGGGCGAACACTGAAGCTTTCTTT | CASSYPPGGANTEAFF
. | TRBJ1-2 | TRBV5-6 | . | TGTGCCAGCAGCCGTCCGACAGGAGGCTATGGCTACACCTTC | CASSRPTGGYGYTF
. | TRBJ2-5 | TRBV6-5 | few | TGTGCCAGCAGAGCAGCCGGCATCGATACCCAGTACTTC | CASRAAGIDTQYF
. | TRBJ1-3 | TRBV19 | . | TGTGCCAGTACCCAACCGACCGACTCGAACACCATATATTTT | CASTQPTDSNTIYF
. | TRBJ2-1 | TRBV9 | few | TGTGCCAGCAGTCTGACAGGCCTAGTCTACAATGAGCAGTTCTTC | CASSLTGLVYNEQFF
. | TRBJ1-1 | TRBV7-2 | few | TGTGCCAGCAGCTTAGTTAATACGGATGAAGCTTTCTTT | CASSLVNTDEAFF
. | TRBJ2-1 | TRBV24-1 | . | TGTGCCACCCGCGGGGAGGGGGCGAGGAATGAGCAGTTCTTC | CATRGEGARNEQFF
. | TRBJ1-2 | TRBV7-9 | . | TGTGCCAGCAGATCGGACACCTCAGCGGACTATGGCTACACCTTC | CASRSDTSADYGYTF